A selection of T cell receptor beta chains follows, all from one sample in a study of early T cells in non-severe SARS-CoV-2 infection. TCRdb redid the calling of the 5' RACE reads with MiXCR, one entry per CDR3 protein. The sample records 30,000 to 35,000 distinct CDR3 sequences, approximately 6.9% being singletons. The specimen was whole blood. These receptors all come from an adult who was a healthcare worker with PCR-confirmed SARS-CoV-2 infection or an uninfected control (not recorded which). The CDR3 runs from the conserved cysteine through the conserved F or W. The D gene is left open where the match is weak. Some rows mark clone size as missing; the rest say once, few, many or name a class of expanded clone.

CASSLPGQGGLETQYF,TGTGCCAGCAGCTTGCCGGGACAGGGTGGCCTGGAGACCCAGTACTTC,TRBV5-6,TRBD1,few,TRBJ2-5
CASSSGSGREYNEQFF,TGTGCCAGCAGCTCCGGTAGCGGGAGAGAGTACAATGAGCAGTTCTTC,TRBV7-9,TRBD2,.,TRBJ2-1
CASSLRYQAFF,TGTGCCAGCAGTTTAAGATACCAGGCTTTCTTT,TRBV12-3/TRBV12-4,.,few,TRBJ1-1
CASTDLADWGNEQYF,TGTGCCAGCACCGACTTGGCGGATTGGGGAAACGAGCAGTACTTC,TRBV6-1,.,many,TRBJ2-7
CASSFLFDRDSYNEQFF,TGCGCCAGCAGCTTCCTTTTCGACAGGGACTCCTACAATGAGCAGTTCTTC,TRBV5-1,TRBD1,few,TRBJ2-1
CASRTQGASEQYF,TGTGCCAGCCGAACTCAGGGGGCGTCCGAGCAGTACTTC,TRBV28,TRBD1,many,TRBJ2-7
CASSLVAGGVDTQYF,TGTGCCAGCAGCTTAGTAGCGGGAGGAGTAGATACGCAGTATTTT,TRBV11-3,TRBD2,many,TRBJ2-3
CASSQEDTQYF,TGTGCCAGCAGCCAAGAAGATACGCAGTATTTT,TRBV3-1,.,few,TRBJ2-3
CASSLSGHTEETQYF,TGCGCCAGCAGCTTGTCGGGACACACTGAAGAGACCCAGTACTTC,TRBV5-1,.,many,TRBJ2-5
CATSDPGTGHYEQYF,TGTGCCACCAGTGACCCGGGGACAGGCCACTACGAGCAGTACTTC,TRBV24-1,TRBD1,many,TRBJ2-7
CSAVGTSGSTGELFF,TGCAGTGCCGTGGGGACTAGCGGGAGTACCGGGGAGCTGTTTTTT,TRBV20-1,TRBD2,.,TRBJ2-2
CSARDRPSGYTYEQYF,TGCAGTGCTAGAGACCGCCCAAGCGGGTATACCTACGAGCAGTACTTC,TRBV20-1,.,.,TRBJ2-7
CASSYRQGKGYTF,TGTGCCAGCAGTTACCGACAGGGAAAAGGCTACACCTTC,TRBV6-6,TRBD1,many,TRBJ1-2
CASSRPRYTGPEAFF,TGTGCCAGCAGCCGCCCCCGGTACACCGGCCCTGAAGCTTTCTTT,TRBV11-2,.,many,TRBJ1-1
CSATGDYNSDTQYF,TGCAGTGCTACGGGGGACTATAACTCAGATACGCAGTATTTT,TRBV20-1,TRBD2,.,TRBJ2-3
CASMKGGANYGYTF,TGTGCCAGCATGAAAGGGGGCGCCAACTATGGCTACACCTTC,TRBV28,TRBD1,.,TRBJ1-2
CAVAGTATNEKLFF,TGTGCCGTCGCGGGCACGGCAACTAATGAAAAACTGTTTTTT,TRBV7-9,.,.,TRBJ1-4
CASRTSGNQETQYF,TGTGCCAGCAGGACTAGCGGGAACCAAGAGACCCAGTACTTC,TRBV28,TRBD2,many,TRBJ2-5
CASSIYSGEQYF,TGTGCCAGTAGTATCTACTCGGGCGAGCAGTACTTC,TRBV19,.,.,TRBJ2-7
CSAPFSSGKNIQYF,TGCAGTGCCCCCTTTTCGAGTGGCAAAAACATTCAGTACTTC,TRBV20-1,.,many,TRBJ2-4
CATSITDSNQPRHF,TGTGCCACCAGTATAACAGATAGCAATCAGCCCCGGCATTTT,TRBV24-1,.,few,TRBJ1-5
CASSLGLSGSREQYF,TGTGCCAGCAGCTTAGGTCTGTCAGGGTCGAGGGAGCAGTACTTC,TRBV7-9,.,many,TRBJ2-7
CASSFLASEETQYF,TGTGCCAGCAGTTTTCTTGCGTCCGAAGAGACCCAGTACTTC,TRBV12-3/TRBV12-4,.,few,TRBJ2-5
CASIRLAEPAARFF,TGTGCCAGCATTAGACTAGCGGAGCCCGCTGCCCGGTTCTTC,TRBV2,TRBD2,many,TRBJ2-1
CASGFLQDGKSSTDTQYF,TGTGCTAGTGGTTTCCTCCAGGACGGTAAATCTAGCACAGATACGCAGTATTTT,TRBV12-5,.,many,TRBJ2-3
CASSPSSSSLMNEQFF,TGTGCCAGCTCACCGTCCTCTAGCTCTTTAATGAATGAGCAGTTCTTC,TRBV18,.,medium-sized,TRBJ2-1
CASSTKPGQGTEKLFF,TGCGCCAGCAGCACGAAACCGGGACAGGGTACGGAAAAACTGTTTTTT,TRBV4-1,TRBD1,many,TRBJ1-4
CASSAMTSGSWNEQFF,TGTGCCAGCAGTGCAATGACTAGCGGGAGCTGGAATGAGCAGTTCTTC,TRBV28,TRBD2,many,TRBJ2-1
CSGGGLVTEAFF,TGCAGCGGGGGAGGGTTGGTCACTGAAGCTTTCTTT,TRBV29-1,.,many,TRBJ1-1
CASSEDGDTEAFF,TGTGCCAGCAGTGAAGATGGGGACACTGAAGCTTTCTTT,TRBV6-1,.,many,TRBJ1-1
CASSPRLLADNEQFF,TGTGCCAGCAGCCCGAGACTTCTAGCGGACAATGAGCAGTTCTTC,TRBV7-3,TRBD2,many,TRBJ2-1
CSAGQSGEKLFF,TGCAGCGCCGGGCAATCGGGTGAAAAACTGTTTTTT,TRBV29-1,.,many,TRBJ1-4
CASSEGQGGYNEQFF,TGTGCCAGCAGTGAAGGACAGGGTGGGTACAATGAGCAGTTCTTC,TRBV6-1,TRBD1,.,TRBJ2-1
CASSAGLAGETQYF,TGTGCCAGCAGCGCAGGACTAGCGGGAGAGACCCAGTACTTC,TRBV5-4,TRBD2,.,TRBJ2-5
CASSSLAGGWGYNEQFF,TGTGCCAGCAGCTCTCTAGCGGGAGGATGGGGCTACAATGAGCAGTTCTTC,TRBV7-3,TRBD2,.,TRBJ2-1
CASSPQGRRTYEQYF,TGTGCCAGCAGCCCCCAGGGCAGACGCACCTACGAGCAGTACTTC,TRBV7-9,.,few,TRBJ2-7
CSVELGYGYTF,TGCAGCGTTGAATTGGGTTATGGCTACACCTTC,TRBV29-1,.,.,TRBJ1-2
CASSAGQGMKTQYF,TGCGCCAGCAGCGCCGGACAGGGAATGAAGACCCAGTACTTC,TRBV5-1,TRBD1,many,TRBJ2-5
CSVEGPGVNEQYF,TGCAGCGTTGAAGGACCCGGGGTCAACGAGCAGTACTTC,TRBV29-1,.,.,TRBJ2-7
CAISRSFGGRTDTQYF,TGTGCCATCAGCCGGTCTTTTGGGGGACGCACAGATACGCAGTATTTT,TRBV3-1,.,.,TRBJ2-3
CSALLGGTDTQYF,TGCAGTGCCCTTCTGGGAGGCACAGATACGCAGTATTTT,TRBV20-1,.,once,TRBJ2-3
CSARGDSHYEQYF,TGCAGTGCTAGAGGGGATAGCCACTACGAGCAGTACTTC,TRBV20-1,.,few,TRBJ2-7
CASSPGAAREQFF,TGTGCCAGCAGCCCGGGTGCCGCAAGGGAGCAGTTCTTC,TRBV6-6,.,many,TRBJ2-1
CASSQADRSYTGELFF,TGTGCCAGCAGCCAAGCCGACAGGAGCTACACCGGGGAGCTGTTTTTT,TRBV4-2,.,few,TRBJ2-2
CSAFDHTDTQYF,TGCAGTGCCTTTGACCACACAGATACGCAGTATTTT,TRBV20-1,.,.,TRBJ2-3
CASSRDSDNSPLHF,TGTGCCAGCAGCCGGGACAGCGATAATTCACCCCTCCACTTT,TRBV9,TRBD1,many,TRBJ1-6
CASSLRYEQFF,TGTGCCAGCAGTTTGAGGTATGAGCAGTTCTTC,TRBV28,.,many,TRBJ2-1
CSVIQHEQFF,TGCAGCGTTATCCAGCATGAGCAGTTCTTC,TRBV29-1,.,medium-sized,TRBJ2-1
CASSLGQVPNEQFF,TGTGCCAGCAGCTTAGGGCAGGTGCCCAATGAGCAGTTCTTC,TRBV11-1,.,few,TRBJ2-1
CASSTPGQQETQYF,TGTGCCAGCAGCACCCCAGGACAGCAAGAGACCCAGTACTTC,TRBV12-3/TRBV12-4,.,.,TRBJ2-5
CASSTGTQRNQPQHF,TGTGCCAGTAGTACCGGGACACAGCGCAATCAGCCCCAGCATTTT,TRBV19,.,many,TRBJ1-5
CATFLGGSTDTQYF,TGTGCCACCTTTTTGGGCGGGAGCACAGATACGCAGTATTTT,TRBV7-9,.,many,TRBJ2-3